Listed below are T cell receptor beta chains from one sample, sequenced in a study of T cells in Graves' hyperthyroidism and ophthalmopathy. Using its own MiXCR run on the multiplex PCR reads, TCRdb lists one record per CDR3 protein. Altogether 500,000 to 750,000 distinct CDR3 sequences are present, approximately 14% being singletons, with the ten largest covering roughly 7.3%. The sample comprised blood. The receptors were gathered from a woman aged 30 to 39 with Graves' hyperthyroidism. The CDR3 runs from the conserved cysteine through the conserved F or W. D genes are given only for firm matches. A row's size may be missing; if present it is once, few, many or a size class.

j_call,d_call,clone_size,v_call,cdr3_aa,cdr3_nt
TRBJ2-3,-,many,TRBV15,CATSRDDIGTQYF,TGTGCCACCAGCAGAGATGACATCGGAACGCAGTATTTT
TRBJ1-6,-,many,TRBV30,CAWSLQALGDSPLHF,TGTGCCTGGAGCCTACAGGCCCTTGGGGATTCACCCCTCCACTTT
TRBJ2-5,-,-,TRBV20-1,CSARVAGAGLQETQYF,TGCAGTGCTAGAGTGGCCGGGGCCGGACTACAAGAGACCCAGTACTTC
TRBJ2-3,-,few,TRBV5-1,CASSLDGVYGTDTQYF,TGCGCCAGCAGCTTGGATGGGGTCTATGGGACAGATACGCAGTATTTT
TRBJ2-1,TRBD1,many,TRBV3-1,CASSQEATGYEQFF,TGTGCCAGCAGCCAAGAAGCGACAGGGTATGAGCAGTTCTTC
TRBJ2-7,-,once,TRBV18,CASSPGQSHEQYF,TGTGCCAGCTCACCAGGACAGTCCCACGAGCAGTACTTC
TRBJ2-6,TRBD1,many,TRBV28,CASSSRDRDSGANVLTF,TGTGCCAGCAGTTCCCGGGACAGGGATTCTGGGGCCAACGTCCTGACTTTC
TRBJ2-7,TRBD1,-,TRBV6-2/TRBV6-3,CASSRSLGQVYEQYF,TGTGCCAGCAGTAGGTCGTTGGGACAGGTCTACGAGCAGTACTTC
TRBJ2-1,-,few,TRBV7-2,CASSLMQHNEQFF,TGTGCCAGCAGCTTAATGCAGCACAATGAGCAGTTCTTC
TRBJ2-7,-,few,TRBV5-6,CASSVSGGGYEQYF,TGTGCCAGCAGCGTATCAGGGGGAGGATACGAGCAGTACTTC
TRBJ2-5,-,few,TRBV7-3,CASSLNGLETQYF,TGTGCCAGCAGCTTAAACGGATTGGAGACCCAGTACTTC
TRBJ1-1,-,-,TRBV5-1,CASHPPGDTEAFF,TGCGCCAGCCACCCGCCTGGCGACACTGAAGCTTTCTTT
TRBJ1-5,-,-,TRBV10-3,CAISEGTTGNQPQHF,TGTGCCATCAGTGAGGGCACTACTGGGAATCAGCCCCAGCATTTT
TRBJ2-3,TRBD2,many,TRBV12-3/TRBV12-4,CASRSLAGEGDTQYF,TGTGCCAGCAGATCACTAGCGGGAGAGGGGGATACGCAGTATTTT
TRBJ2-1,-,many,TRBV20-1,CSARGVIYNEQFF,TGCAGTGCCAGAGGGGTTATCTACAATGAGCAGTTCTTC
TRBJ2-3,TRBD2,many,TRBV6-1,CASTHGGRGDTQYF,TGTGCCAGCACTCATGGCGGGAGAGGAGATACGCAGTATTTT
TRBJ2-7,-,-,TRBV19,CASSMEVPRGEQYF,TGTGCCAGTAGTATGGAGGTCCCTCGGGGCGAGCAGTACTTC
TRBJ2-2,-,-,TRBV13,CASTGGAGELFF,TGTGCCAGCACCGGGGGTGCCGGGGAGCTGTTTTTT
TRBJ2-3,-,few,TRBV30,CAWSGTGAVDTQYF,TGTGCCTGGAGTGGTACGGGAGCGGTAGATACGCAGTATTTT
TRBJ2-5,-,many,TRBV7-2,CASSYVGEETQYF,TGTGCCAGCAGCTATGTCGGGGAAGAGACCCAGTACTTC
TRBJ2-1,-,-,TRBV6-1,CASKSPGAVNYNEQFF,TGTGCCAGCAAATCCCCTGGAGCGGTAAACTACAATGAGCAGTTCTTC
TRBJ2-7,-,many,TRBV27,CASSLLADSYEQYF,TGTGCCAGCAGTTTGTTGGCAGATTCCTACGAGCAGTACTTC
TRBJ2-7,TRBD1,many,TRBV6-1,CASSERGRQGEQYF,TGTGCCAGCAGTGAGAGGGGGCGGCAGGGCGAGCAGTACTTC
TRBJ2-7,-,many,TRBV6-5,CASSYIGGSYEQYF,TGTGCCAGCAGTTACATTGGGGGCTCTTACGAGCAGTACTTC
TRBJ1-6,TRBD1,-,TRBV27,CASSAGQAPSPLHF,TGTGCCAGCAGTGCCGGACAGGCCCCGAGTCCCCTCCACTTT
TRBJ1-1,-,-,TRBV25-1,CASSESGGATEAFF,TGTGCCAGCAGTGAATCCGGGGGGGCGACTGAAGCTTTCTTT
TRBJ1-5,-,few,TRBV27,CASRSGGGNQPQHF,TGTGCCAGCAGGTCGGGGGGGGGCAATCAGCCCCAGCATTTT
TRBJ2-3,-,many,TRBV7-6,CASSRGGGITDTQYF,TGTGCCAGCAGCCGTGGTGGCGGGATCACAGATACGCAGTATTTT
TRBJ1-1,-,many,TRBV2,CASQGSEAFF,TGTGCCAGCCAGGGGTCTGAAGCTTTCTTT
TRBJ2-7,TRBD1,many,TRBV28,CASSAGTGPYEQYF,TGTGCCAGCAGTGCCGGGACAGGGCCTTACGAGCAGTACTTC
TRBJ2-7,TRBD1,-,TRBV2,CASTRQGAIDEQYF,TGTGCCAGCACCCGACAGGGGGCGATCGACGAGCAGTACTTC
TRBJ1-2,TRBD1,many,TRBV5-1,CASSSGQGRIDGYTF,TGCGCCAGCAGCTCGGGACAGGGGAGGATCGATGGCTACACCTTC
TRBJ2-1,-,many,TRBV12-3/TRBV12-4,CASSFGGNNEQFF,TGTGCCAGCAGTTTTGGCGGTAACAATGAGCAGTTCTTC
TRBJ2-1,-,many,TRBV7-2,CASSLEDTYYNEQFF,TGTGCCAGCAGCTTAGAGGACACATACTACAATGAGCAGTTCTTC
TRBJ1-5,-,many,TRBV5-6,CASSLFGRGGGGNQPQHF,TGTGCCAGCAGCTTGTTTGGGCGAGGTGGGGGTGGCAATCAGCCCCAGCATTTT
TRBJ2-7,-,many,TRBV27,CASSPDRQSIYEQYF,TGTGCCAGCAGTCCAGACCGACAGTCAATCTACGAGCAGTACTTC
TRBJ2-1,-,many,TRBV6-6,CASSYSRHSYNEQFF,TGTGCCAGCAGTTACTCGAGGCACTCCTACAATGAGCAGTTCTTC